These 28 T cell receptor beta chains share one sample of origin, sequenced in a study of monozygotic twins with inflammatory bowel disease. TCRdb re-called the 5' RACE reads and shows each CDR3 protein once, DNA omitted. This table holds some 440,000 distinct CDR3 sequences. Sequencing was done on a sample of blood. These TCRs come from a human donor with ulcerative colitis or Crohn's disease, or a healthy co-twin of an affected twin (not recorded which).

V and J are TRBV5-1 and TRBJ1-1; TCRdb calls TRBD1, which cannot be checked without DNA. This CDR3 region has 15 residues. Germline V gives CDR1 SGHRS, CDR2 YFSETQ. The CDR3 loop reads CASSWEQGIFPEAFF.

The rearrangement uses TRBV6-5 and TRBJ1-1. Germline V gene sequence: CDR1 MNHEY, CDR2 SVGAGI. This CDR3 spans 17 amino acids. This CDR3 reads CASSYGRAPNLNTEAFF.

This chain links TRBV11-1 with TRBJ1-2. CDR1 is SGHAT and CDR2 is FQDESV in the germline V gene (reference sequence). The CDR3 extends over 13 amino acids. The CDR3 sequence is CASSLPGTHGYTF.

The chain joins TRBV5-1 to TRBJ2-7. The CDR3 is 13 residues long. Germline V gene lookup returns CDR1 SGHRS and CDR2 YFSETQ. CDR3 loop: CASRKDRNYEQYF. The variable domain in full, completed from reference TRBV5-1 and TRBJ2-7, reads KAGVTQTPRYLIKTRGQQVTLSCSPISGHRSVSWYQQTPGQGLQFLFEYFSETQRNKGNFPGRFSGRQFSNSRSEMNVSTLELGDSALYLCASRKDRNYEQYFGPGTRLTVT.

This rearrangement joins TRBV30 to TRBJ2-7; TCRdb outputs TRBD1, but without DNA this stays unchecked. The CDR3 spans 14 residues. Germline assignment: CDR1 GTSNPN and CDR2 SVGIG (reference sequence). The chain's CDR3 is CAWRPGHLSHEQYF.

J is TRBJ2-7 and V is TRBV11-2. Germline V gives CDR1 SGHAT, CDR2 FQNNGV. This CDR3 is built from 15 residues. The CDR3 region is CASSLGTVVLYEQYF.

The chain carries TRBV4-1 and TRBJ2-1; TCRdb names TRBD1, which stays unverified in the absence of DNA. The CDR3 consists of 15 residues. Germline V gene lookup returns CDR1 MGHRA and CDR2 YSYEKL. CDR3 in amino acids: CASSQLMTGGGEQFF.

The CDR3 protein is CATSDSGQFYGYTF. J is TRBJ1-2 and V is TRBV24-1. CDR3 length: 14 residues. Germline values: CDR1 KGHDR, CDR2 SFDVKD.

The CDR3 loop is CASSQETAGSPPPNNEQFF. The chain combines TRBV4-2 with TRBJ2-1; the D call of TRBD1 rests on TCRdb alone, since no DNA is present to check it. The CDR3 contains 19 residues. Per germline, CDR1 LGHNA and CDR2 YNFKEQ.

The chain is built from TRBV5-1 and TRBJ2-1; there is no DNA to check the TCRdb D call of TRBD1. This CDR3 has 15 amino acids. Per the germline V gene, CDR1 is SGHRS and CDR2 is YFSETQ. This chain's CDR3 is CASSSPGGRNNEQFF.

The chain has TRBV5-1 and TRBJ2-7. The CDR3 runs to 13 residues. The germline gives CDR1 SGHRS, CDR2 YFSETQ. The CDR3 region is CASSWDGDYEQYF.

The chain is built from TRBV6-2 or TRBV6-3 and TRBJ2-7; checking the TCRdb D call of TRBD1 is not possible without DNA. Germline V CDR1 and CDR2: MNHEY, SVGEGT. The CDR3 is made up of 14 amino acids. This CDR3 reads CASSPGQRIYEQYF.

This sequence joins TRBV7-3 and TRBJ2-7; there is no DNA to check the TCRdb D call of TRBD1. Germline lookup yields CDR1 SGHTA and CDR2 FQGTGA. The CDR3 has 13 residues. This CDR3 is CASRATGDDEQYF.

The chain has TRBV5-5 and TRBJ2-1; checking the TCRdb D call of TRBD2 is not possible without DNA. The CDR3 is 15 amino acids. Germline CDR1 reads SGHKS; CDR2 reads YYEKEE (reference sequence). CDR3 sequence: CASSALAGDYNEQFF.

The genes are TRBV15 and TRBJ2-7. Per the germline V gene, CDR1 is LNHNV and CDR2 is YYDKDF (reference sequence). The length of the CDR3 is 14 residues. The CDR3 protein is CATSRDLGFNEQYF.

CDR3: CASSHADSEQFF. The chain combines TRBV6-5 with TRBJ2-1. The germline gives CDR1 MNHEY, CDR2 SVGAGI. CDR3 length equals 12 residues.

The gene calls are TRBV5-5 and TRBJ1-5; with no DNA, the TCRdb D assignment of TRBD1 cannot be verified. Per the germline V gene, CDR1 is SGHKS and CDR2 is YYEKEE (reference sequence). This CDR3 is 16 amino acids long. The CDR3 spells CASSLRDQPTNQPQHF.

The rearrangement joins TRBV27 to TRBJ2-5; TCRdb's D gene call, TRBD2, goes unchecked for lack of DNA. CDR1 MNHEY and CDR2 SMNVEV come from the germline V gene (reference sequence). This CDR3 region has 18 residues. The CDR3 sequence is CASSLKGLAGAYQETQYF.

The chain has TRBV30 and TRBJ2-5; checking the TCRdb D call of TRBD2 is not possible without DNA. Germline V gene lookup returns CDR1 GTSNPN and CDR2 SVGIG (reference sequence). CDR3 length: 12 residues. The CDR3 protein is CAWTSGQETQYF.

This chain joins TRBV15 and TRBJ2-1; TCRdb returns TRBD2, unconfirmable since there is no DNA. The CDR3 has 19 amino acids. The germline V gene encodes CDR1 LNHNV and CDR2 YYDKDF (reference sequence). CDR3: CATSRDTRLAGVGYNEQFF.

J is TRBJ1-1 and V is TRBV7-9; TCRdb's D gene call, TRBD1, goes unchecked for lack of DNA. CDR1 is SEHNR, CDR2 FQNEAQ, per germline (reference sequence). This CDR3 is 17 amino acids long. The CDR3 is CASSLAIRDGRGTEAFF.

The chain recombines TRBV30 with TRBJ2-2; TCRdb's D gene call, TRBD1, goes unchecked for lack of DNA. The CDR3 runs 15 residues. The germline V gene has CDR1 GTSNPN and CDR2 SVGIG (reference sequence). CDR3 sequence: CAWGTGGAVTGELFF.

The V and J genes are TRBV7-9 and TRBJ2-1. The CDR3 spans 12 residues. Germline assignment: CDR1 SEHNR and CDR2 FQNEAQ (reference sequence). CDR3 sequence: CASSRGTNEQFF.

The CDR3 loop is CASSLSVAGGADTQYF. This sequence joins TRBV7-2 and TRBJ2-3; there is no DNA to check the TCRdb D call of TRBD2. Germline V gene lookup returns CDR1 SGHTA and CDR2 FQGNSA. The CDR3 spans 16 residues. Full variable domain (rest looked up from reference TRBV7-2 and TRBJ2-3): GAGVSQSPSNKVTEKGKDVELRCDPISGHTALYWYRQSLGQGLEFLIYFQGNSAPDKSGLPSDRFSAERTGGSVSTLTIQRTQQEDSAVYLCASSLSVAGGADTQYFGPGTRLTVL.

The chain is built from TRBV7-8 and TRBJ1-1; the D call from TCRdb, TRBD1, cannot be confirmed without DNA. This CDR3 is built from 15 residues. CDR1 SGHVS and CDR2 FQNEAQ come from the germline V gene. The CDR3 sequence: CASKNPQAGDTEAFF.

The gene calls are TRBV6-6 and TRBJ1-1. Germline-derived CDR1 and CDR2 are MNHNY and SVGAGI (reference sequence). CDR3 size: 13 residues. CDR3 loop: CASSKAANTEAFF.

The genes are TRBV4-3 and TRBJ2-4; TCRdb selects TRBD1, and the lack of DNA leaves this call unchecked. Germline assignment: CDR1 LGHNA and CDR2 YSLEER. The CDR3 contains 12 residues. CDR3 region: CASSPGTNIQYF.

The rearrangement links TRBV5-1 to TRBJ1-6. The CDR3 has 14 residues. Germline CDR1 SGHRS, CDR2 YFSETQ. CDR3 amino acids: CASSLGPANSPLHF.